The next 24 T cell receptor beta chains were all read from a single sample in a study of shared clonotypes between healthy human individuals. The protocol was immunoSEQ multiplex PCR, while the TCRdb copy is restricted to in-frame clones and leaves out a portion. Here the sample spans some 2,100,000 clones, approximately 96% being singletons. The sequencing sample was made of naive CD4+ T cells sorted from blood. Sample subset: CD45RA+ positively selected. Source of these receptors: a young man in good health.

The V call is TRBV6-1, the J call TRBJ2-5; D is uncertain. V gave up 6 bases and J gave up 1 base, with 6 bases separating them. Germline V CDR1 and CDR2: MNHNS, SASEGT. The length of the CDR3 is 12 residues. The CDR3 coding sequence is TGTGCCAGCAGGAAAGCCCAAGAGACCCAGTACTTC. Protein: CASRKAQETQYF.

This chain uses TRBV5-1 with TRBJ2-2; D may be TRBD1 (5 bases). There are 15 residues in the CDR3. Germline CDR1 is SGHRS and CDR2 is YFSETQ. Trimming shortened V by 4 bases and J by 2 bases, and 12 bases separated the two germline ends. In DNA form, the CDR3 reads TGCGCCAGCAGCCCCGTAGGGGTAAACACCGGGGAGCTGTTTTTT. Amino acid sequence: CASSPVGVNTGELFF. Full variable domain (missing parts from reference TRBV5-1 and TRBJ2-2): KAGVTQTPRYLIKTRGQQVTLSCSPISGHRSVSWYQQTPGQGLQFLFEYFSETQRNKGNFPGRFSGRQFSNSRSEMNVSTLELGDSALYLCASSPVGVNTGELFFGEGSRLTVL.

DNA for the CDR3: TGTGCCAGTAGTATAGATTACGGACGGTACTACAATGAGCAGTTCTTC. Amino acids: CASSIDYGRYYNEQFF. The chain joins TRBV19 to TRBJ2-1, with no clear D. The CDR3 is made up of 16 amino acids. Germline assignment: CDR1 LNHDA and CDR2 SQIVND (reference sequence). Trimming took off 0 bases at V and 3 bases at J, with 12 bases between the two ends.

J is TRBJ2-1 and V is TRBV7-6; TRBD2 matches 9 bases. Germline-derived CDR1 and CDR2 are SGHVS and FNYEAQ. The ends lost 2 bases at V and 4 bases at J; junction bases unmatched: 6. CDR3 length: 16 amino acids. The CDR3 reads CASSLLAGETYNEQFF. In DNA form, the CDR3 reads TGTGCCAGCAGCTTATTAGCGGGAGAGACGTACAATGAGCAGTTCTTC. The full variable domain, rest sourced from reference TRBV7-6 and TRBJ2-1, is GAGVSQSPRYKVTKRGQDVALRCDPISGHVSLYWYRQALGQGPEFLTYFNYEAQQDKSGLPNDRFSAERPEGSISTLTIQRTEQRDSAMYRCASSLLAGETYNEQFFGPGTRLTVL.

A word on this clone: Other DNA variants within this sample encode the same CDR3. The rearrangement uses TRBV6-6 and TRBJ1-6; 8 nucleotides agree with TRBD1. V lost 6 bases to trimming and J lost 7 bases; unmatched junction nucleotides: 5. CDR3 length: 14 amino acids. Germline V gives CDR1 MNHNY, CDR2 SVGAGI (reference sequence). The CDR3 spells CASRRGQGNSPLHF. CDR3 DNA: TGTGCCAGCAGAAGAGGACAGGGAAATTCACCCCTCCACTTT.

The chain is built from TRBV9 and TRBJ2-3, with TRBD2 matching over 8 bases. From germline, CDR1 is SGDLS and CDR2 YYNGEE. The CDR3 is made up of 16 amino acids. Trimming took 0 bases from V and 7 from J; bases not matched to a gene: 10. The chain's CDR3 is CASSVGPAGEGNTQYF. In DNA form, the CDR3 reads TGTGCCAGCAGCGTAGGCCCAGCGGGAGAGGGAAATACGCAGTATTTT.

The rearrangement joins TRBV30 to TRBJ1-1, with TRBD1 matching over 10 bases. CDR3 length: 16 residues. Germline-derived CDR1 and CDR2 are GTSNPN and SVGIG (reference sequence). The J segment lost 1 base and the V segment lost 7 bases, leaving 12 bases of the junction unmatched. Written as DNA, the CDR3 is TGTGCCTTTCGGGGTGACAGGGGGCGACAGAACACTGAAGCTTTCTTT. It is translated as CAFRGDRGRQNTEAFF.

The V call is TRBV30, the J call TRBJ2-7, with D maybe TRBD1 (6 bases). Germline CDR1 GTSNPN, CDR2 SVGIG (reference sequence). V dropped 3 bases and J dropped 6 bases, with 12 bases sitting between them. This CDR3 spans 12 amino acids. CDR3 DNA: TGTGCCTGGAGGACAGGTCTGTTCGAGCAGTACTTC. Residues: CAWRTGLFEQYF. Full variable domain (rest looked up from reference TRBV30 and TRBJ2-7): SQTIHQWPATLVQPVGSPLSLECTVEGTSNPNLYWYRQAAGRGLQLLFYSVGIGQISSEVPQNLSASRPQDRQFILSSKKLLLSDSGFYLCAWRTGLFEQYFGPGTRLTVT.

V gene TRBV18 combines with J gene TRBJ2-5; D is perhaps TRBD1 (6 bases). Trimming cost V 0 bases and J 2 bases, with 16 bases left between them. This CDR3 has 17 residues. Germline values: CDR1 KGHSH, CDR2 LQKENI. CDR3 coding DNA: TGTGCCAGCTCACCACCTAATTTGGGACACCGGCAAGAGACCCAGTACTTC. Protein sequence: CASSPPNLGHRQETQYF.

This chain uses TRBV15 with TRBJ2-1, with D tentatively TRBD1 or TRBD2 (6 bases each). V was trimmed by 3 bases and J by 5 bases, leaving 17 bases between them. Germline values: CDR1 LNHNV, CDR2 YYDKDF (reference sequence). The length of the CDR3 is 16 residues. In DNA, the CDR3 is TGTGCCACCAGCAGGCCGGCAGGGGACTCTCACAATGAGCAGTTCTTC. It yields the protein CATSRPAGDSHNEQFF.

The V call is TRBV7-8, the J call TRBJ1-4, with unresolved D. With 0 bases removed from V and 8 bases from J, the gap between germline ends came to 13 bases. There are 15 residues in the CDR3. CDR1 is SGHVS and CDR2 is FQNEAQ in the germline V gene. CDR3 coding DNA: TGTGCCAGCAGCTTAGCCAGGTTGGGGTACGAAAAACTGTTTTTT. Translation gives CASSLARLGYEKLFF.

This sequence joins TRBV7-6 and TRBJ1-2; TRBD1 is a possible D gene (5 bases). Trimming took off 5 bases at V and 4 bases at J, with 11 bases between the two ends. This CDR3 spans 13 amino acids. CDR1 is SGHVS and CDR2 is FNYEAQ in the germline V gene. CDR3 bases: TGTGCCAGCAGCCCAGGACAAAGCTATGGCTACACCTTC. It codes for CASSPGQSYGYTF.

The chain has TRBV15 and TRBJ2-2; 11 bases agree with TRBD2. CDR1 and CDR2 from the germline V gene are LNHNV and YYDKDF (reference sequence). This CDR3 contains 17 residues. Losses at the gene ends were 0 bases for V and 5 bases for J; bases not matched to a gene: 5. CDR3 DNA: TGTGCCACCAGCAGAGATTTAGCGGGAGGGAGGACCGGGGAGCTGTTTTTT. Protein sequence: CATSRDLAGGRTGELFF.

This rearrangement joins TRBV19 to TRBJ2-5; either TRBD1 or TRBD2 may supply D (6 bases each). CDR3 size: 14 residues. Trimming shortened V by 2 bases and J by 2 bases, and 9 bases separated the two germline ends. Germline values: CDR1 LNHDA, CDR2 SQIVND (reference sequence). The CDR3: CASSIQGRQETQYF. CDR3 sequence (DNA): TGTGCCAGTAGTATACAGGGGAGGCAAGAGACCCAGTACTTC.

The rearrangement joins TRBV12-5 to TRBJ1-1; D is unresolved. The CDR3 is 17 residues long. Per the germline V gene, CDR1 is LGHNT and CDR2 is FRNRAP. The V and J ends lost 0 bases and 0 bases respectively, with 14 bases between them. CDR3 in DNA: TGTGCTAGTGGTTTGGTACTGGCTCGGCAACTGAACACTGAAGCTTTCTTT. Its protein product is CASGLVLARQLNTEAFF.

This chain joins TRBV19 and TRBJ2-2, with TRBD1 as a possible D gene (6 bases). V gave up 3 bases and J gave up 2 bases, with 10 bases separating them. This CDR3 is built from 15 residues. Germline lookup yields CDR1 LNHDA and CDR2 SQIVND (reference sequence). The CDR3 region has the DNA TGTGCCAGTAGTATCCTGGACAGAAACACCGGGGAGCTGTTTTTT. It codes for CASSILDRNTGELFF.

On this clone itself: Distinct nucleotide sequences in the sample also encode this CDR3. V usage is TRBV6-6 and J usage is TRBJ1-1; TRBD1 is a possible D gene (5 bases). The V end lost 0 bases, the J end lost 2 bases, and 7 bases lay between the germline ends. The germline V gene has CDR1 MNHNY and CDR2 SVGAGI (reference sequence). CDR3 size: 14 residues. For the CDR3, the DNA is TGTGCCAGCAGTTACTCAGGGACTAACACTGAAGCTTTCTTT. It encodes CASSYSGTNTEAFF.

The gene calls are TRBV9 and TRBJ2-3, with TRBD2 matching over 12 bases. The CDR3 spans 19 residues. Germline V gene sequence: CDR1 SGDLS, CDR2 YYNGEE. The trim removed 2 bases at V and 2 bases at J, leaving 12 bases unmatched. The CDR3 DNA sequence: TGTGCCAGCAGCGTTCTGGGGCTAGCGGGAGGGAAAATCACAGATACGCAGTATTTT. Translation gives CASSVLGLAGGKITDTQYF.

The rearrangement joins TRBV5-6 to TRBJ1-2; the D is unclear. The V and J ends lost 4 bases and 7 bases respectively, with 14 bases between them. The CDR3 is 13 amino acids. The germline V gene has CDR1 SGHDT and CDR2 YYEEEE. For the CDR3, the DNA is TGTGCCAGCAGCCGGAGGGCAGTGCCTGGCTACACCTTC. The encoded protein is CASSRRAVPGYTF.

Concerning this clone itself: The identical CDR3 is also encoded by other nucleotide sequences in the sample. This chain connects TRBV18 to TRBJ2-3, with TRBD2 matching 9 bases. The CDR3 consists of 16 residues. Germline V lookup: CDR1 KGHSH, CDR2 LQKENI. Trimming at V came to 0 bases and at J to 0 bases, leaving 1 base not matched to a gene. The CDR3 DNA reads as TGTGCCAGCTCACCACCAAGCGGGGGGAGCACAGATACGCAGTATTTT. Its protein product is CASSPPSGGSTDTQYF.

The chain recombines TRBV7-3 with TRBJ2-2; 8 bases map to TRBD1. Germline trimming cut 0 bases from V and 2 bases from J; bases unmatched to any gene: 5. CDR1 and CDR2 (germline): SGHTA, FQGTGA. The CDR3 sequence is 17 residues long. CDR3: CASSLTPGQVNTGELFF. DNA of the CDR3: TGTGCCAGCAGCTTAACCCCGGGACAGGTCAACACCGGGGAGCTGTTTTTT.

V gene TRBV30 combines with J gene TRBJ1-4, with 8 bases identical to TRBD1. Germline lookup yields CDR1 GTSNPN and CDR2 SVGIG (reference sequence). This CDR3 contains 13 residues. J was trimmed by 8 bases and V by 6 bases; bases with no gene match: 8. This CDR3 reads CACPDRAGEKLFF. The CDR3 DNA follows: TGTGCCTGCCCGGACAGGGCTGGGGAAAAACTGTTTTTT.

This clone was recorded only once. This CDR3 is also generated by other DNA sequences in the sample. The chain joins TRBV6-5 to TRBJ1-2, with D unresolved. The CDR3 totals 15 residues. Trimming took off 0 bases at V and 0 bases at J, with 8 bases between the two ends. CDR1 is MNHEY, CDR2 SVGAGI, per germline. The CDR3 loop is CASSYSGRSNYGYTF. The CDR3 coding sequence is TGTGCCAGCAGTTACTCGGGGAGATCTAACTATGGCTACACCTTC.

V is TRBV25-1 and J is TRBJ2-2; no reliable D call. The CDR3 is made up of 15 amino acids. V lost 4 bases to trimming and J lost 4 bases, with 13 bases between them. CDR1 is MGHDK and CDR2 is SYGVNS in the germline V gene. The CDR3 reads CASSARTVTTGELFF. The CDR3 DNA follows: TGTGCCAGCAGTGCTCGAACGGTAACCACCGGGGAGCTGTTTTTT.